This entry lists 22 T cell receptor beta chains sequenced from one sample in a study of radiation and T cells in renal cell carcinoma. Generated by immunoSEQ multiplex PCR, the TCRdb table keeps only in-frame clones and is missing some. This sample has 150,000 or so clones, with 88% found just once. Time point noted: baseline pretreatment blood. Treatment described: 15 Gy SBRT to primary tumor, nephrectomy 4 weeks later. The sequences come from blood, collected from a patient whose treatment included radiotherapy and nephrectomy. The receptors originated from a woman between 65 and 79 years old with renal cell carcinoma.

The chain recombines TRBV29-1 with TRBJ2-5; D unresolved. The J call is uncertain, as TRBJ2-7 better fits the DNA end. The CDR3 covers 12 residues. CDR1 is SQVTM and CDR2 is ANQGSEA in the germline V gene. The CDR3: CSVEGSSYEQYF. In DNA form, the CDR3 reads TGCAGCGTTGAGGGCAGCTCCTACGAGCAGTACTTC.

This clone was observed once. The junction and the germline gene differ at one end; a read error may be behind it. CDR3 coding DNA: TGTGCCAGCAGCTTAGGGTCAGGACACTTCCACTTC. Translated, it gives CASSLGSGHFHF. This sequence joins TRBV11-3 and TRBJ2-7; a possible D gene is TRBD1 (5 bases). The germline gives CDR1 SGHNT, CDR2 YENEEA. The CDR3 contains 12 residues.

V usage is TRBV4-1 and J usage is TRBJ1-4; D gene ambiguous. The CDR3 extends over 12 amino acids. Germline-derived CDR1 and CDR2 are MGHRA and YSYEKL. The V gene lost 0 bases and the J gene lost 14 bases, with 10 bases spanning the gap. CDR3 sequence: CASSQDSRFLFF. CDR3 nucleotides: TGCGCCAGCAGCCAAGATTCCCGATTTCTGTTTTTT.

The chain combines TRBV5-5 with TRBJ2-7, with D uncertain. V was shortened by 0 bases and J by 2 bases, with 12 bases between the two germline ends. CDR1 SGHKS and CDR2 YYEKEE come from the germline V gene (reference sequence). The CDR3 is 15 amino acids. CDR3 DNA: TGTGCCAGCAGCTTGGTGGCCGCCGAACCCTACGAGCAGTACTTC. Its protein product is CASSLVAAEPYEQYF.

The rearrangement joins TRBV29-1 to TRBJ2-1; unclear D gene. CDR3 length: 10 amino acids. Germline V gene sequence: CDR1 SQVTM, CDR2 ANQGSEA. Trimming left V 5 bases short and J 5 bases short, with 4 bases between. The CDR3 loop is CSVRNNEQFF. DNA of the CDR3: TGCAGCGTTAGAAACAATGAGCAGTTCTTC.

The CDR3 region has the DNA TGTGCCACGAGCTTACCCGTAGGTAATGAAAAACTGTTTTTT. As protein: CATSLPVGNEKLFF. The rearrangement links TRBV28 to TRBJ1-4; D is unresolved. The germline V gene has CDR1 MDHEN and CDR2 SYDVKM. The CDR3 runs 14 residues. The V end lost 10 bases, the J end lost 4 bases, and 16 bases lay between the germline ends. The variable domain in full, with the rest retrieved from reference TRBV28 and TRBJ1-4, is DVKVTQSSRYLVKRTGEKVFLECVQDMDHENMFWYRQDPGLGLRLIYFSYDVKMKEKGDIPEGYSVSREKKERFSLILESASTNQTSMYLCATSLPVGNEKLFFGSGTQLSVL.

Here the CDR3 reads CATSGGGRGNQPQHF. CDR3 DNA sequence: TGTGCCACCAGCGGGGGTGGTAGGGGCAATCAGCCCCAGCATTTT. This chain joins TRBV15 and TRBJ1-5; weak D call: TRBD1 (5 bases). The CDR3 extends over 15 amino acids. Germline assignment: CDR1 LNHNV and CDR2 YYDKDF (reference sequence). V lost 5 bases, J lost 2 bases, and 13 bases lay in between.

CDR3 in amino acids: CATSTSGGQNTGELFF. The CDR3 DNA reads TGTGCCACCTCGACTAGCGGGGGCCAGAACACCGGGGAGCTGTTTTTT. The chain joins TRBV10-3 to TRBJ2-2; 12 bases line up with TRBD2. CDR1 is ENHRY, CDR2 SYGVKD, per germline. The CDR3 has 16 amino acids. V shed 10 bases, J shed 1 base, and the junction held 7 bases outside the gene matches.

The rearrangement joins TRBV6-6 to TRBJ1-4, with 7 bases aligning to TRBD1. Germline CDR1 reads MNHNY; CDR2 reads SVGAGI (reference sequence). V lost 5 bases to trimming and J lost 3 bases; unmatched junction nucleotides: 6. The CDR3 runs 15 residues. In DNA, the CDR3 is TGTGCCAGCAGTCTCTCAGGGGGGGCTAATGAAAAACTGTTTTTT. It codes for CASSLSGGANEKLFF.

The genes are TRBV19 and TRBJ2-2; 9 bases line up with TRBD2. Germline V gene data show CDR1 as LNHDA and CDR2 as SQIVND (reference sequence). Germline trimming cut 2 bases from V and 4 bases from J; bases unmatched to any gene: 8. CDR3 size: 17 residues. The CDR3 DNA follows: TGTGCCAGTAGTATACTCTCGGGGACTAGCACCACCGGGGAGCTGTTTTTT. This translates into CASSILSGTSTTGELFF. The full variable domain, rest sourced from reference TRBV19 and TRBJ2-2, is DGGITQSPKYLFRKEGQNVTLSCEQNLNHDAMYWYRQDPGQGLRLIYYSQIVNDFQKGDIAEGYSVSREKKESFPLTVTSAQKNPTAFYLCASSILSGTSTTGELFFGEGSRLTVL.

Worth noting for this clone: Other DNA sequences from this sample encode an identical CDR3 as well. The chain employs TRBV7-2 and TRBJ1-3; no firm D call. Germline V gives CDR1 SGHTA, CDR2 FQGNSA. This CDR3 comprises 14 residues. Deletions cut 5 bases from V and 0 bases from J, with 8 bases between. CDR3 protein: CASSPGSSGNTIYF. As DNA, the CDR3 is TGTGCCAGCAGCCCCGGGAGCTCTGGAAACACCATATATTTT.

This clone was seen only once. V and J are TRBV7-6 and TRBJ2-3, with 8 nucleotides matching TRBD2. The CDR3 sequence is 14 residues long. Trimming cost V 5 bases and J 4 bases; bases outside gene matches: 5. Germline CDR1 reads SGHVS; CDR2 reads FNYEAQ. The CDR3 here is CASSLGLAPDTQYF. Written as DNA, the CDR3 is TGTGCCAGCAGCCTCGGACTAGCTCCAGATACGCAGTATTTT.

The CDR3 here is CASSANAGNTEAFF. The DNA of the CDR3 is TGTGCCAGCAGCGCGAACGCAGGGAACACTGAAGCTTTCTTT. The chain combines TRBV5-8 with TRBJ1-1; unclear D gene. Trimming removed 4 bases at V and 1 base at J, with 11 bases between. The CDR3 runs to 14 residues. The germline gives CDR1 SGHTS, CDR2 YDEGEE.

CDR3 region: CASSLGGGGAFNEQFF. The CDR3 DNA follows: TGTGCCAGCAGCTTGGGAGGCGGGGGGGCCTTCAATGAGCAGTTCTTC. The chain couples TRBV5-4 to TRBJ2-1, with 9 nucleotides matching TRBD2. Per germline, CDR1 SGHNT and CDR2 YYREEE (reference sequence). Unmatched junction bases numbered 7, after V lost 0 bases and J lost 6 bases. The CDR3 totals 16 residues.

The gene calls are TRBV6-6 and TRBJ1-5; D gene unclear. Trimming left V 6 bases short and J 1 base short, with 13 bases between. The germline V gene has CDR1 MNHNY and CDR2 SVGAGI (reference sequence). The CDR3 has 15 amino acids. The CDR3 region has the DNA TGTGCCAGCAGACTCCAGGAATTAAGCAATCAGCCCCAGCATTTT. Its protein product is CASRLQELSNQPQHF.

The rearrangement joins TRBV6-1 to TRBJ2-7; D remains ambiguous. Per the germline V gene, CDR1 is MNHNS and CDR2 is SASEGT. The V end lost 4 bases, the J end lost 7 bases, and 20 bases lay between the germline ends. CDR3 length: 15 residues. The chain's CDR3 is CASSVMIGRGEEQYF. DNA of the CDR3: TGTGCCAGCAGTGTAATGATTGGGCGAGGAGAAGAGCAGTACTTC.

The chain carries TRBV4-2 and TRBJ2-7; perhaps TRBD1 as D (5 bases). Germline V gene sequence: CDR1 LGHNA, CDR2 YNFKEQ. The CDR3 has 12 amino acids. With 1 base removed from V and 4 bases from J, the gap between germline ends came to 5 bases. CDR3 nucleotide sequence: TGTGCCAGCAGCCAAGGGACATACGAGCAGTACTTC. It encodes CASSQGTYEQYF.

The rearrangement uses TRBV6-5 and TRBJ1-1, with TRBD1 identical over 7 bases. V shed 2 bases and J 1 base; nucleotides not matched to a gene: 4. Germline CDR1 and CDR2: MNHEY and SVGAGI. The CDR3 has 15 residues. The CDR3 DNA reads as TGTGCCAGCAGTTACACGGGACAGAGGAACACTGAAGCTTTCTTT. Its translation: CASSYTGQRNTEAFF.

V usage is TRBV7-2 and J usage is TRBJ2-3; TRBD2 matches at 13 bases. This CDR3 is 16 amino acids long. The V gene's germline CDR1 is SGHTA and CDR2 FQGNSA. The ends lost 0 bases at V and 4 bases at J; junction bases unmatched: 1. CDR3 sequence: CASSLALAGGPDTQYF. The CDR3 region has the DNA TGTGCCAGCAGCTTAGCACTAGCGGGGGGGCCAGATACGCAGTATTTT.

The chain links TRBV5-1 to TRBJ2-2; D is uncertain. V lost 0 bases, J lost 2 bases, and 8 bases lay in between. Germline V gene lookup returns CDR1 SGHRS and CDR2 YFSETQ. CDR3 size: 15 residues. CDR3 region: CASSLASYNTGELFF. CDR3 nucleotides: TGCGCCAGCAGCTTGGCCTCATACAACACCGGGGAGCTGTTTTTT.

This chain links TRBV30 with TRBJ2-1; D is possibly TRBD2 (5 bases). CDR1 is GTSNPN, CDR2 SVGIG, per germline (reference sequence). Trimming removed 3 bases from V and 7 bases from J, with 7 bases in between. The CDR3 sequence is 11 residues long. CDR3 residues: CAWRDLNEQFF. The CDR3 DNA sequence: TGTGCCTGGAGGGACTTGAATGAGCAGTTCTTC.

The gene calls are TRBV7-8 and TRBJ1-3, with D possibly matching TRBD1 (5 bases). The V end was cut by 0 bases, the J end by 1 base, with 13 bases between. CDR3 length equals 17 residues. Germline V gene sequence: CDR1 SGHVS, CDR2 FQNEAQ. Written as DNA, the CDR3 is TGTGCCAGCAGCTTAGCGGGGGGGTCGGGTTCTGGAAACACCATATATTTT. It specifies CASSLAGGSGSGNTIYF. The full variable domain, its missing parts supplied by reference TRBV7-8 and TRBJ1-3, is GAGVSQSPRYKVAKRGQDVALRCDPISGHVSLFWYQQALGQGPEFLTYFQNEAQLDKSGLPSDRFFAERPEGSVSTLKIQRTQQEDSAVYLCASSLAGGSGSGNTIYFGEGSWLTVV.